The 26 T cell receptor beta chains presented below share a single source sample, sequenced in a study of T-cell reconstitution after alpha-beta-depleted transplantation in children. For TCRbeta, the library was prepared with unique molecular identifiers. MiXCR, applied by TCRdb to the PCR reads, yields one record per CDR3 protein. The sample contains about 540,000 distinct CDR3 sequences, 15% to 20% of which appear only once. The sample consisted of PBMCs from the stem cell graft donor, taken from the stem cell graft. These receptors all stem from a human donor who donated a stem cell graft to a child with acute lymphoblastic leukemia.

The chain has TRBV11-2 and TRBJ2-5, with D hard to call. This CDR3 has 13 amino acids. Germline loops: CDR1 SGHAT, CDR2 FQNNGV. The ends were cut back, 6 bases at V and 2 bases at J, with 10 bases in the middle. The DNA for the CDR3 is TGTGCCAGCAGACATTTCGGGCAAGAGACCCAGTACTTC. Protein: CASRHFGQETQYF.

The chain couples TRBV7-9 to TRBJ2-7; 8 bases align to TRBD2. This CDR3 has 17 amino acids. Germline V lookup: CDR1 SEHNR, CDR2 FQNEAQ (reference sequence). The junction had 15 bases not matched to a gene; V was cut back by 5 bases and J by 3 bases. The CDR3 nucleotides read TGTGCCAGCAGCCCCCAGTCCGCGGGGGGCTGGGTCTACGAGCAGTACTTC. The encoded protein is CASSPQSAGGWVYEQYF.

This clonotype occurred a few times. The chain is built from TRBV5-1 and TRBJ2-5, with D unclear. Looked up from germline, CDR1 is SGHRS and CDR2 is YFSETQ. The CDR3 runs to 17 residues. Trimming shortened V by 4 bases and J by 5 bases, and 24 bases separated the two germline ends. The DNA for the CDR3 is TGCGCCAGCAGCCCTGCCCCGCCCCCGAGCGCCAGGGAGACCCAGTACTTC. Its translation: CASSPAPPPSARETQYF.

This clonotype was counted a few times. This rearrangement joins TRBV5-1 to TRBJ1-5; the match to TRBD1 covers 7 bases. Trimming at V came to 0 bases and at J to 1 base, leaving 4 bases not matched to a gene. Germline V lookup: CDR1 SGHRS, CDR2 YFSETQ. This CDR3 is 16 amino acids long. This chain's CDR3 is CASSLGPGQSNQPQHF. DNA for the CDR3: TGCGCCAGCAGCTTGGGCCCGGGACAGAGCAATCAGCCCCAGCATTTT.

This clonotype was found a few times. This sequence joins TRBV4-2 and TRBJ2-7; TRBD1 agrees at 7 bases. Trimming took 3 bases from V and 7 from J; bases not matched to a gene: 9. This CDR3 has 14 residues. CDR1 and CDR2 (germline): LGHNA, YNFKEQ. CDR3 nucleotides: TGTGCCAGCAGCCAGGGGACAGCCTCGGGGGAGCAGTACTTC. Translation gives CASSQGTASGEQYF.

The table lists this clonotype with a few counts. The chain uses TRBV20-1 and TRBJ2-1, with D possibly matching TRBD2 (6 bases). This CDR3 contains 15 residues. Germline V lookup: CDR1 DFQATT, CDR2 SNEGSKA (reference sequence). V was clipped by 6 bases and J by 2 bases, with 17 bases between them. In nucleotides, the CDR3 is TGCAGTGCGGCGGGGCTAGCGTCCCCCTACAATGAGCAGTTCTTC. Translated, it gives CSAAGLASPYNEQFF.

This clonotype was counted only a few times. The chain employs TRBV5-1 and TRBJ2-7, with TRBD1 matching over 11 bases. CDR3 length equals 14 residues. The germline gives CDR1 SGHRS, CDR2 YFSETQ. The trim removed 4 bases at V and 7 bases at J, leaving 7 bases unmatched. The CDR3 loop reads CASSRTGDRGEQYF. CDR3 bases: TGCGCCAGCAGCCGGACAGGGGACAGGGGGGAGCAGTACTTC.

V is TRBV7-8 and J is TRBJ2-3, with a possible D match to TRBD2 (6 bases). Trimming shortened V by 2 bases and J by 2 bases, and 11 bases separated the two germline ends. CDR1 and CDR2 (germline): SGHVS, FQNEAQ. The CDR3 runs to 15 residues. The CDR3 DNA reads TGTGCCAGCAGCTTAAATAGCGGATTCACAGATACGCAGTATTTT. Translated, it gives CASSLNSGFTDTQYF.

This clonotype came up a few times. The chain joins TRBV12-3 or TRBV12-4 to TRBJ2-3; D is ambiguous. The CDR3 extends over 9 amino acids. V was trimmed by 6 bases and J by 11 bases, leaving 6 bases between them. The CDR3: CASSPWQYF. CDR3 coding DNA: TGTGCCAGCAGCCCATGGCAGTATTTT.

This clonotype was seen only a few times. The chain recombines TRBV12-3 or TRBV12-4 with TRBJ1-5, with D uncertain. Deletions cut 5 bases from V and 7 bases from J, with 9 bases between. The CDR3 has 12 amino acids. The CDR3 reads CASSPERQPQHF. DNA of the CDR3: TGTGCCAGCAGTCCGGAGCGCCAGCCCCAGCATTTT.

This clonotype has a handful of counts. The genes are TRBV7-9 and TRBJ1-5, with D perhaps TRBD1 (5 bases). Trimming removed 4 bases at V and 10 bases at J, with 14 bases between. This CDR3 is 13 amino acids long. Germline V gene data show CDR1 as SEHNR and CDR2 as FQNEAQ (reference sequence). The CDR3 nucleotides read TGTGCCAGCAGCTGGGACCAAACTTCTCCCCAGCATTTT. It specifies CASSWDQTSPQHF.

This clonotype was counted a few times. CDR3 residues: CASSLSPRTEAFF. The CDR3 DNA sequence: TGTGCCAGCAGTTTATCGCCTCGCACTGAAGCTTTCTTT. The J gene is TRBJ1-1, the V gene TRBV27, with unresolved D. Looked up from germline, CDR1 is MNHEY and CDR2 is SMNVEV (reference sequence). Trimming cost V 0 bases and J 4 bases, with 6 bases left between them. CDR3 length: 13 residues.

The rearrangement uses TRBV15 and TRBJ2-1; TRBD1 aligns across 7 bases. The germline V gene has CDR1 LNHNV and CDR2 YYDKDF (reference sequence). Trimming removed 5 bases from V and 3 bases from J; junction bases left unmatched: 16. CDR3 length: 18 residues. Written as DNA, the CDR3 is TGTGCCACCAGCTCAACTCATTGGACAGGCCCACTCTACAATGAGCAGTTCTTC. Its translation is CATSSTHWTGPLYNEQFF.

The chain employs TRBV12-3 or TRBV12-4 and TRBJ1-1, with D hard to call. The V end was cut by 3 bases, the J end by 1 base, with 9 bases between. There are 14 residues in the CDR3. Here the CDR3 reads CASSLMWSNTEAFF. CDR3 in DNA: TGTGCCAGCAGTTTGATGTGGTCGAACACTGAAGCTTTCTTT.

This clonotype was seen a few times. V is TRBV10-3 and J is TRBJ2-3; the D is unclear. Between the trimmed V and J ends, which lost 0 bases and 6 bases, there was a span of 13 bases. CDR1 and CDR2 (germline): ENHRY, SYGVKD. The CDR3 sequence is 15 residues long. The CDR3 DNA reads TGTGCCATCAGTGAGTCGAACGGCCCCACTGATACGCAGTATTTT. It codes for CAISESNGPTDTQYF.

This clonotype was counted between two and nine times. The J gene is TRBJ2-3, the V gene TRBV7-8; D is unclear. The CDR3 has 13 residues. Trimming stripped 2 bases from V and 2 bases from J, with 5 bases between. The germline V gene encodes CDR1 SGHVS and CDR2 FQNEAQ. The CDR3 DNA reads TGTGCCAGCAGCTTAATCACCACAGATACGCAGTATTTT. This codes for CASSLITTDTQYF.

The CDR3 protein is CATEGFRLTEAFF. As DNA, the CDR3 is TGTGCCACGGAGGGGTTCCGATTGACTGAAGCTTTCTTT. The chain is built from TRBV12-3 or TRBV12-4 and TRBJ1-1; D possibly corresponds to TRBD1 (5 bases). The CDR3 is 13 amino acids. V lost 10 bases, J lost 5 bases, and 17 bases lay in between.

This clonotype was observed a few times. The genes are TRBV18 and TRBJ2-1; D not resolved. This CDR3 contains 12 residues. The V gene's germline CDR1 is KGHSH and CDR2 LQKENI. Trimming removed 4 bases at V and 10 bases at J, with 11 bases between. The CDR3 DNA reads as TGTGCCAGCTCACTTATTACGCAGGAGCAGTTCTTC. Translated: CASSLITQEQFF.

This clonotype was detected a few times. This chain uses TRBV20-1 with TRBJ2-1; tentatively, D is TRBD2 (7 bases). The germline gives CDR1 DFQATT, CDR2 SNEGSKA (reference sequence). Trimming stripped 4 bases from V and 8 bases from J, with 21 bases between. This CDR3 region has 15 residues. CDR3 sequence reads: CSAKKGGLLEDEQFF. CDR3 bases: TGCAGTGCTAAAAAAGGGGGACTACTGGAGGATGAGCAGTTCTTC.

This clonotype was observed once. The J gene is TRBJ1-5, the V gene TRBV5-1; D remains unclear. The CDR3 is made up of 13 amino acids. CDR1 SGHRS and CDR2 YFSETQ come from the germline V gene. V lost 0 bases to trimming and J lost 7 bases, with 8 bases between them. The CDR3 DNA follows: TGCGCCAGCAGCTTGGCCTGGGGACAGCCCCAGCATTTT. It codes for CASSLAWGQPQHF.

This clonotype was counted between two and nine times. The J gene is TRBJ2-6, the V gene TRBV5-1; a possible D gene is TRBD1 (5 bases). Looked up from germline, CDR1 is SGHRS and CDR2 is YFSETQ. Trimming cost V 7 bases and J 0 bases, with 11 bases left between them. This CDR3 has 15 residues. In nucleotides, the CDR3 is TGCGCCAGCCGGAAGGGGATCTCTGGGGCCAACGTCCTGACTTTC. Its translation is CASRKGISGANVLTF.

V and J are TRBV7-6 and TRBJ2-5; 7 bases line up with TRBD1. In germline, CDR1 is SGHVS, CDR2 FNYEAQ. With V trimmed by 3 bases and J by 2 bases, 6 bases remained unmatched. CDR3 size: 15 residues. For the CDR3, the DNA is TGTGCCAGCAGCTTCCGGGACAGCACGCAAGAGACCCAGTACTTC. It translates to CASSFRDSTQETQYF.

The chain links TRBV10-2 to TRBJ1-5, with D hard to call. CDR1 and CDR2 from the germline V gene are WSHSY and SAAADI. The CDR3 spans 16 residues. Trimming stripped 3 bases from V and 0 bases from J, with 12 bases between. CDR3 amino acids: CASSEVEAYSNQPQHF. DNA for the CDR3: TGCGCCAGCAGTGAAGTGGAAGCTTATAGCAATCAGCCCCAGCATTTT.

This sequence joins TRBV18 and TRBJ2-6; tentatively, D is TRBD1 (6 bases). The V gene's germline CDR1 is KGHSH and CDR2 LQKENI. The germline V and J ends were trimmed by 2 bases and 0 bases, with 11 bases remaining between them. This CDR3 has 17 amino acids. As DNA, the CDR3 is TGTGCCAGCTCACCAACGACAGGTAACTCTGGGGCCAACGTCCTGACTTTC. It is translated as CASSPTTGNSGANVLTF.

The chain combines TRBV6-1 with TRBJ1-6, with 8 bases matching TRBD1. This CDR3 has 17 residues. V trimming: 6 bases; J trimming: 1 base; junction bases outside the gene matches: 8. Germline V gene data show CDR1 as MNHNS and CDR2 as SASEGT. The CDR3 nucleotides are TGTGCCAGCAGGGGACGGACAGGGTTTTCCTATAATTCACCCCTCCACTTT. This encodes CASRGRTGFSYNSPLHF.

The rearrangement links TRBV12-3 or TRBV12-4 to TRBJ2-2; D gene uncertain. CDR3 size: 15 residues. With 5 bases removed from V and 6 bases from J, the gap between germline ends came to 16 bases. The CDR3 coding sequence is TGTGCCAGCAGTCACACACCCTTTAGTTCCGGGGAGCTGTTTTTT. Translating gives CASSHTPFSSGELFF.